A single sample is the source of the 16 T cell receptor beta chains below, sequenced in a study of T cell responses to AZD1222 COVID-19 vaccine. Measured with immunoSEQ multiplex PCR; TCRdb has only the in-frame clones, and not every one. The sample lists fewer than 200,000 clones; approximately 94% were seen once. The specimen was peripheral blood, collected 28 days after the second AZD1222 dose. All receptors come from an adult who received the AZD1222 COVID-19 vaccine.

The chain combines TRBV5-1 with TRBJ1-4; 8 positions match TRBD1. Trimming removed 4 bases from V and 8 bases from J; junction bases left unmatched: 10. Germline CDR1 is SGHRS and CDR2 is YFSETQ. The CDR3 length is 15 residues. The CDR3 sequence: CASSPETGEREKLFF. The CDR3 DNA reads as TGCGCCAGCAGCCCCGAGACAGGGGAGAGGGAAAAACTGTTTTTT.

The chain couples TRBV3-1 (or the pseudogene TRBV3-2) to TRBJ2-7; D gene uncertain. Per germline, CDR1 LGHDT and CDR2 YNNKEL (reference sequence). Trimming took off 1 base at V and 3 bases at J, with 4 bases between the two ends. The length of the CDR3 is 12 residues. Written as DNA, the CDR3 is TGTGCCAGCAGCCAAGTCCGCTACGAGCAGTACTTC. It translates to CASSQVRYEQYF.

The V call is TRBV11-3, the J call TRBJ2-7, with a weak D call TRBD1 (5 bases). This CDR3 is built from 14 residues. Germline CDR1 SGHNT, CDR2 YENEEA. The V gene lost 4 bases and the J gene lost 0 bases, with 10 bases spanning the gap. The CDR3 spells CASSSSTVSYEQYF. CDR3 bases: TGTGCCAGCAGCTCGTCGACAGTCTCCTACGAGCAGTACTTC.

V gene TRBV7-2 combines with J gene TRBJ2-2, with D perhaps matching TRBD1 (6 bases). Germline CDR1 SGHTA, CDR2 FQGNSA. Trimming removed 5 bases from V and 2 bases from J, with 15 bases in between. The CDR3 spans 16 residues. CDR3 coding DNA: TGTGCCAGCAGCCCTTTCCACAGGGATAACACCGGGGAGCTGTTTTTT. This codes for CASSPFHRDNTGELFF.

As DNA, the CDR3 is TGTGCCACCAGCAGAGATAGAGGGGGGGCTCATGAGCAGTTCTTC. Encoded protein: CATSRDRGGAHEQFF. The genes are TRBV15 and TRBJ2-1, with a weak D call TRBD2 (7 bases). Germline CDR1 reads LNHNV; CDR2 reads YYDKDF (reference sequence). The CDR3 is 15 amino acids. Trimming removed 0 bases from V and 8 bases from J, with 14 bases in between.

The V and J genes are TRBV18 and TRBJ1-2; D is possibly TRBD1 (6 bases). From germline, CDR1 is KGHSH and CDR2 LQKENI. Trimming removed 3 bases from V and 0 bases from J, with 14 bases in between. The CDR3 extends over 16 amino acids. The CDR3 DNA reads TGTGCCAGCTCACCCGAACAGGGAAAGCCTAACTATGGCTACACCTTC. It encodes CASSPEQGKPNYGYTF.

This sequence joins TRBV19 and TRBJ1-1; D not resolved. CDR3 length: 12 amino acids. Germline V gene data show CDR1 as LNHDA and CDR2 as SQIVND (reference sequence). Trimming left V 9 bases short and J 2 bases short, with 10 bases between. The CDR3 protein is CASRTLNTEAFF. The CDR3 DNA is TGTGCCAGCCGGACTCTTAACACTGAAGCTTTCTTT. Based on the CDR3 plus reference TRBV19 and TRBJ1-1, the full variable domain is DGGITQSPKYLFRKEGQNVTLSCEQNLNHDAMYWYRQDPGQGLRLIYYSQIVNDFQKGDIAEGYSVSREKKESFPLTVTSAQKNPTAFYLCASRTLNTEAFFGQGTRLTVV.

CDR3 region: CASSSPGRSYEQYF. The CDR3 DNA is TGTGCCAGCAGTTCACCGGGACGGTCCTACGAGCAGTACTTC. The rearrangement joins TRBV28 to TRBJ2-7; D possibly uses TRBD1 or TRBD2 (5 bases each). The CDR3 length is 14 residues. The germline V gene encodes CDR1 MDHEN and CDR2 SYDVKM. V lost 4 bases and J 1 base, leaving 11 bases between the germline ends. The full variable domain, in which reference TRBV28 and TRBJ2-7 provide the parts outside the CDR3, is DVKVTQSSRYLVKRTGEKVFLECVQDMDHENMFWYRQDPGLGLRLIYFSYDVKMKEKGDIPEGYSVSREKKERFSLILESASTNQTSMYLCASSSPGRSYEQYFGPGTRLTVT.

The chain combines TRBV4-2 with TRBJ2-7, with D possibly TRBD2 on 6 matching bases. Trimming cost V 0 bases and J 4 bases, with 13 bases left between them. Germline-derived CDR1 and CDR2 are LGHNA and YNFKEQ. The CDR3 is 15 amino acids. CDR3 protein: CASSQELAIPYEQYF. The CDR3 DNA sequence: TGTGCCAGCAGCCAAGAGCTAGCGATCCCATACGAGCAGTACTTC.

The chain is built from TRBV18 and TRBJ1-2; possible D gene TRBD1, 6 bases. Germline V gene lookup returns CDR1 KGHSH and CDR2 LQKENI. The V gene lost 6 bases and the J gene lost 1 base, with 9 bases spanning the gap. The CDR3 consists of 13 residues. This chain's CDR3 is CASSRDNNYGYTF. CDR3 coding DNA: TGTGCCAGCTCCAGGGACAATAACTATGGCTACACCTTC.

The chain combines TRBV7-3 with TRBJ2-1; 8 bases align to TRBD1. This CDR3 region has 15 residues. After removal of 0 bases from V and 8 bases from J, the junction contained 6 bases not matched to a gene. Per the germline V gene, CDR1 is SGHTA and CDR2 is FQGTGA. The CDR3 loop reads CASSLTGQAFHEQFF. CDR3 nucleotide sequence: TGTGCCAGCAGCTTAACGGGACAGGCTTTCCATGAGCAGTTCTTC.

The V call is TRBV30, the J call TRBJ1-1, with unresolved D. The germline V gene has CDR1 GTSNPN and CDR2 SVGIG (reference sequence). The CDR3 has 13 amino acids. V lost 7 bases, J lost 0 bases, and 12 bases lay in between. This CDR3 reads CASHLTMNTEAFF. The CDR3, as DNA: TGTGCCTCCCATCTGACAATGAACACTGAAGCTTTCTTT.

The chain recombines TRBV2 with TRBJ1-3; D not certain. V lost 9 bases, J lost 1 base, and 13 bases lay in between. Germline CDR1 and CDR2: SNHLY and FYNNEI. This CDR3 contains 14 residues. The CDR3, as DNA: TGTGCCAGTAGAAAGTTAGAGTCTGGAAACACCATATATTTT. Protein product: CASRKLESGNTIYF.

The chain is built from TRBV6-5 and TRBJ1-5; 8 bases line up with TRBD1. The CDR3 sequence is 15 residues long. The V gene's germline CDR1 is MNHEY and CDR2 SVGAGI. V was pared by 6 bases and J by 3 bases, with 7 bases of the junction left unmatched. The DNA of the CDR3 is TGTGCCAGCAGAAAGCAGGGGGCGTACAATCAGCCCCAGCATTTT. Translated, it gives CASRKQGAYNQPQHF.

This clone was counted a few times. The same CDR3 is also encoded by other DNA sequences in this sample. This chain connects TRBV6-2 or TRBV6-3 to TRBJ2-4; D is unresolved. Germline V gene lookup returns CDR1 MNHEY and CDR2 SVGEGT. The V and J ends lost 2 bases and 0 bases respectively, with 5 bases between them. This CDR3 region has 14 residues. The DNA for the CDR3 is TGTGCCAGCAGTTACGGGCGAGCCAAAAACATTCAGTACTTC. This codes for CASSYGRAKNIQYF.

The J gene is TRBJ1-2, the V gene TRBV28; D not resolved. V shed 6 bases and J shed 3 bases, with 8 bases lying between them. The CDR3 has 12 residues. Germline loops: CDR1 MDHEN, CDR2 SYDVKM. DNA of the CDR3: TGTGCCAGCAGCCTAGAATACTATGGCTACACCTTC. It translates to CASSLEYYGYTF.